This TCR beta chain was recovered during a study of post-analysis software for immune sequencing data. Overall study findings and caveats: Clustering by F measure revealed strong co-clustering among samples prepared together in one batch. The normalized Chao1 diversity of multiple sclerosis patients was significantly lower than that of controls. The study found TRBV5-6, TRBV5-1 and TRBV20-1 among about five TRBV segments more frequent in patients than controls.

Unique molecular identifiers were present in the TCR beta cDNA libraries. TCRdb called the PCR reads again in MiXCR, with one record for every CDR3 protein. The sample lists 820,000 or so distinct CDR3 sequences, 53% occurring once. This clonotype was seen more than once but under ten times. Its antigen is as yet unknown. There are 15 residues in the CDR3. The junction had 7 bases not matched to a gene; V was cut back by 0 bases and J by 5 bases. Looked up from germline, CDR1 is SEHNR and CDR2 is FQNEAQ (reference sequence). The sample comprised blood. The TCR originated in a girl aged 10-17 years with multiple sclerosis. The genes are TRBV7-9 and TRBJ2-7; 7 bases are shared with TRBD2. The CDR3 protein is CASSLAPAGLDEQYF. CDR3 in DNA: TGTGCCAGCAGCTTAGCGCCGGCTGGACTAGACGAGCAGTACTTC.